The 14 T cell receptor beta chains in this list originate from one sample, sequenced in a study of blood T cell repertoires in COVID-19. Sequencing was performed with immunoSEQ multiplex PCR; in TCRdb, only in-frame clones are kept and a portion is missing. The sample lists some 70,000 clones; approximately 89% were seen once. The sample was peripheral blood. These receptors all come from an older woman with acute or convalescent COVID-19.

The chain joins TRBV28 to TRBJ2-2; tentative D call: TRBD1 (5 bases). The germline gives CDR1 MDHEN, CDR2 SYDVKM. The CDR3 spans 13 residues. Trimming cost V 2 bases and J 4 bases, with 5 bases left between them. CDR3 sequence: CASSLRGTGELFF. For the CDR3, the DNA is TGTGCCAGCAGTTTAAGGGGCACCGGGGAGCTGTTTTTT.

The V gene is TRBV3-1 (or the pseudogene TRBV3-2), the J gene TRBJ1-6; the D is unclear. This CDR3 has 12 amino acids. V shed 3 bases and J shed 7 bases, with 4 bases lying between them. Germline V lookup: CDR1 LGHDT, CDR2 YNNKEL (reference sequence). The CDR3 is CASSQLNSPLHF. The CDR3, as DNA: TGTGCCAGCAGCCAGCTAAATTCACCCCTCCACTTT.

The V and J genes are TRBV19 and TRBJ2-7; D ambiguous. Trimming removed 6 bases from V and 4 bases from J, with 13 bases in between. There are 13 residues in the CDR3. Looked up from germline, CDR1 is LNHDA and CDR2 is SQIVND (reference sequence). The CDR3 DNA is TGTGCCAGTAGGGGCTCTGACACGTACGAGCAGTACTTC. As protein: CASRGSDTYEQYF.

In its sample, this clone was seen many times. V usage is TRBV7-3 and J usage is TRBJ1-1, with D maybe TRBD1 (6 bases). Germline V CDR1 and CDR2: SGHTA, FQGTGA. CDR3 length: 15 amino acids. Trimming shortened V by 5 bases and J by 4 bases, and 17 bases separated the two germline ends. The CDR3 sequence: CASSPHTGTITEAFF. CDR3 nucleotides: TGTGCCAGCAGCCCCCATACAGGGACCATCACTGAAGCTTTCTTT.

This CDR3 reads CASTLTGFNYGYTF. For the CDR3, the DNA is TGTGCCAGTACCCTAACAGGATTTAACTATGGCTACACCTTC. The chain is built from TRBV19 and TRBJ1-2, with D possibly TRBD1 on 5 matching bases. V was shortened by 7 bases and J by 1 base, with 13 bases between the two germline ends. From germline, CDR1 is LNHDA and CDR2 SQIVND (reference sequence). This CDR3 comprises 14 residues.

V usage is TRBV11-3 and J usage is TRBJ1-1, with 9 bases aligning to TRBD1. Germline lookup yields CDR1 SGHNT and CDR2 YENEEA. Germline trimming cut 1 base from V and 1 base from J; bases unmatched to any gene: 4. CDR3 length: 16 residues. The CDR3 protein is CASSLARQGGNTEAFF. In DNA, the CDR3 is TGTGCCAGCAGCTTAGCCCGACAGGGGGGGAACACTGAAGCTTTCTTT.

This clone was observed a few times. J is TRBJ1-4 and V is TRBV10-3, with D perhaps TRBD1 (5 bases). Germline assignment: CDR1 ENHRY and CDR2 SYGVKD. Trimming pared 3 bases from V and 7 bases from J, leaving 12 bases between. The CDR3 covers 14 residues. As DNA, the CDR3 is TGTGCCATCAGTGATGAGGTGCAGGGTGAAAAACTGTTTTTT. As protein: CAISDEVQGEKLFF.

V gene TRBV29-1 combines with J gene TRBJ1-2; 7 bases align to TRBD1. The length of the CDR3 is 14 residues. The V segment lost 3 bases and the J segment 2 bases; nucleotides outside the gene matches: 6. In germline, CDR1 is SQVTM, CDR2 ANQGSEA. CDR3 in DNA: TGCAGCGTTGATGGAGGGGGCTGGAACTATGGCTACACCTTC. It translates to CSVDGGGWNYGYTF.

The rearrangement joins TRBV3-1 (or the pseudogene TRBV3-2) to TRBJ1-2, with 7 nucleotides matching TRBD1. This CDR3 comprises 15 residues. Germline-derived CDR1 and CDR2 are LGHDT and YNNKEL (reference sequence). Trimming removed 5 bases from V and 2 bases from J; junction bases left unmatched: 8. The CDR3 sequence: CASSSTGFMNYGYTF. CDR3 nucleotide sequence: TGTGCCAGCAGCTCGACAGGGTTCATGAACTATGGCTACACCTTC.

CDR3 bases: TGCGCCAGCAGCCAAGAGGGCCAGGGAGGAGGTCCTTTGCGTTCACCCCTCCACTTT. Its protein is CASSQEGQGGGPLRSPLHF. The chain employs TRBV4-1 and TRBJ1-6; possibly TRBD1 for D (5 bases). The germline CDR1 and CDR2 sequences are MGHRA and YSYEKL. This CDR3 contains 19 residues. V shed 0 bases and J shed 9 bases, with 24 bases lying between them.

The V gene is TRBV19, the J gene TRBJ2-3; D gene ambiguous. Trimming took 7 bases from V and 2 from J, leaving 19 bases between them. CDR1 and CDR2 (germline): LNHDA, SQIVND (reference sequence). This CDR3 spans 16 amino acids. This CDR3 reads CASTNNPPGPTDTQYF. In nucleotides, the CDR3 is TGTGCCAGTACCAATAACCCCCCGGGTCCCACAGATACGCAGTATTTT.

This chain connects TRBV6-5 to TRBJ1-2; D remains ambiguous. The V and J ends lost 7 bases and 4 bases respectively, with 7 bases between them. CDR3 length: 11 residues. CDR1 is MNHEY and CDR2 is SVGAGI in the germline V gene. This chain's CDR3 is CASTLSYGYTF. DNA of the CDR3: TGTGCCAGCACACTTAGCTATGGCTACACCTTC.

This clone was found a few times. The rearrangement links TRBV2 to TRBJ2-7, with 14 bases identical to TRBD2. Germline CDR1 SNHLY, CDR2 FYNNEI. The CDR3 covers 14 residues. After removal of 6 bases from V and 4 bases from J, the junction contained 2 bases not matched to a gene. This CDR3 reads CASSRLAGGYEQYF. DNA of the CDR3: TGTGCCAGCAGCCGACTAGCGGGAGGGTACGAGCAGTACTTC.

In this sample, this clone turned up a few times. The chain recombines TRBV7-2 with TRBJ2-3, with TRBD2 identical over 9 bases. Germline CDR1 reads SGHTA; CDR2 reads FQGNSA. With 5 bases clipped from V and 2 bases from J, the junction kept 11 bases outside the gene matches. The CDR3 length is 17 residues. CDR3 amino acids: CASSPYRTSALTDTQYF. CDR3 bases: TGTGCCAGCAGCCCGTACAGGACTAGCGCCCTCACAGATACGCAGTATTTT.